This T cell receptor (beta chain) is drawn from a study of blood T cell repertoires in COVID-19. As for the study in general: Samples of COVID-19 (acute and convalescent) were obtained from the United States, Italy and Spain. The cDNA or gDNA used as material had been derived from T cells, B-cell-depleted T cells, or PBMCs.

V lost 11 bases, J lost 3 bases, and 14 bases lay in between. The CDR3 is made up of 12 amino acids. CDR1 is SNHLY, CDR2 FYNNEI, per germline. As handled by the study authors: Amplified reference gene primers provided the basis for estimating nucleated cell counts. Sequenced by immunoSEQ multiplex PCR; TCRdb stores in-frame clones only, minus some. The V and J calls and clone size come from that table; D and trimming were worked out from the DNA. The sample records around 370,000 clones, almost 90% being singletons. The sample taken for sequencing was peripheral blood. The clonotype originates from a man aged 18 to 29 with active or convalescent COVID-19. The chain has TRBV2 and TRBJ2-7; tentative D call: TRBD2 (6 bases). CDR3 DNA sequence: TGTGCCGGGGGGTTAGGGATCTACGAGCAGTACTTC. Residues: CAGGLGIYEQYF.